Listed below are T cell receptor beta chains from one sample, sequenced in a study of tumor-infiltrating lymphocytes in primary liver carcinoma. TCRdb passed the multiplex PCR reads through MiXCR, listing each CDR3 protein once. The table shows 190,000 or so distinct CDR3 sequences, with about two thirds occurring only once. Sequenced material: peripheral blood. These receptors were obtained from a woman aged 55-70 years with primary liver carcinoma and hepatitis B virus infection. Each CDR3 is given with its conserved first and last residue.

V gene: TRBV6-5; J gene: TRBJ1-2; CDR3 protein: CASRGVERPNYGYTF
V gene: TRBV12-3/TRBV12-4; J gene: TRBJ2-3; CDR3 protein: CASSPHGTSSTDTQYF
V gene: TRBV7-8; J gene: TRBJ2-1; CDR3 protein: CASSLAQSYNEQFF
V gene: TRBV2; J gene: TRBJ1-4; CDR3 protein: CASSPDREGERLFF
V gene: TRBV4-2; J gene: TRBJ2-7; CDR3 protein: CASSQVPSGYEQYF
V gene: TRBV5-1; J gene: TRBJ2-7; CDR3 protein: CASSTSGRDYERYF
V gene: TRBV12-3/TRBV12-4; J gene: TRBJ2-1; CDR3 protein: CASSPGGWDEQFF
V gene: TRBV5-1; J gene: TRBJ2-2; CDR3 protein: CASSLRTGGDTGELFF
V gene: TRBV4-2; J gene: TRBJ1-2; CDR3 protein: CASSQGRDTIYGYTF
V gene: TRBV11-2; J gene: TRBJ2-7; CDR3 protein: CTTSLEPSGSGEQYF
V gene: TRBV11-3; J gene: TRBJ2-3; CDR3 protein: CAGSLRTRGVTMTDTQYF
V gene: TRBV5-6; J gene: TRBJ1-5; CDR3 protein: CASSLFAFSNQPQHF
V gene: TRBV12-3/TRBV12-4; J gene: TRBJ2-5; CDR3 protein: CASSPSSGRENQYF
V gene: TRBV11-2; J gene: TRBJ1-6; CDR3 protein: CASSLTGGAGSPLHF
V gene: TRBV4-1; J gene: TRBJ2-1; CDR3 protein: CASSQDYHDEQFF
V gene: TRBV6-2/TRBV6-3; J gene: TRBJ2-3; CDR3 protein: CASRYSIVRGNTDTQYF
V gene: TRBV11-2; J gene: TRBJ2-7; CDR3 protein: CTSSPAGNPYEQYF
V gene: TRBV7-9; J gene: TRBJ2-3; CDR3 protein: CASSLVPGGITHTQYF
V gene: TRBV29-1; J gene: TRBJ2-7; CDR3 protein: CSASRDRGIEQYF
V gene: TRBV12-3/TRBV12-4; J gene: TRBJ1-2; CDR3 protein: CASSHPGVDGYTF
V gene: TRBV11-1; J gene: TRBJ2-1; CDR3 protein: CTSSSPSTSGSRNEQFF
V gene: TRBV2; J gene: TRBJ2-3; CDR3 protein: CASSGSIRTDTQYF
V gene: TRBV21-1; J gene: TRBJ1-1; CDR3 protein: CASSGPWGVTTEAFF
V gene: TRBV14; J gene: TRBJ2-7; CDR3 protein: CASMTGGDNSYEQYF
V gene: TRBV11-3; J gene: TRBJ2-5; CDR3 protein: CASSPNGETQYF
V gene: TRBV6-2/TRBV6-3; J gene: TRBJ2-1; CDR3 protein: CASSSAHNEQFF
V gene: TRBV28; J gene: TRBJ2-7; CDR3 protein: CASNKGGQAAPTVQYF
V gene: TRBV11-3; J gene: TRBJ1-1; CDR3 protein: CVSSSPGAGAPEAFF
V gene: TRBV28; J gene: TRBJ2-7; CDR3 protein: CASSRNRITYEQYF
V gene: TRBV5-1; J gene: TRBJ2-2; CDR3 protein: CASRGVSTGELSF
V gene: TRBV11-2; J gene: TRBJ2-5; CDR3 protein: CASSSRLSDQETQYF
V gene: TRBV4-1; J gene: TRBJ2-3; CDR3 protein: CASSPRTGGLSDTQYF
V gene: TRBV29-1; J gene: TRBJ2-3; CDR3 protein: CSAKSGDTQYF
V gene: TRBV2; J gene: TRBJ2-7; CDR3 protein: CASSLQGGTSRGEQYF
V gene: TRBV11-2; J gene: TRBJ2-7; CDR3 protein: CTSSPPGLAGEGEQYF
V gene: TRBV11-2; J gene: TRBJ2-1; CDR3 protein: CVSSLDLLAGNEQFF
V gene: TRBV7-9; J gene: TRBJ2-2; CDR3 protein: CTSSLQGGTTGELFF
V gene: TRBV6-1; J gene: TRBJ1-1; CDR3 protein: CASNDLWDRGVFTGAFF
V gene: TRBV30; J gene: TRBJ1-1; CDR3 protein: CAWSVGRTEAFF
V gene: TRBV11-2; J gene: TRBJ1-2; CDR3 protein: CASNRAGKNYGYTF
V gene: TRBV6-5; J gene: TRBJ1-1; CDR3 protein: CASGRGLMNTEAFF
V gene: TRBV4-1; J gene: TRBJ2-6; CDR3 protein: CAGSQARGDSAGANVLTF
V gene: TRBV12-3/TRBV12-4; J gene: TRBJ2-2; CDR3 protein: CASRPGTSGSLPGELLF
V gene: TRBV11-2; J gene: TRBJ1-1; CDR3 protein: CASSRWGTGGSEAFF
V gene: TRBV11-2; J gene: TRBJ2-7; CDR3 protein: CASSLGGNGACEQYF
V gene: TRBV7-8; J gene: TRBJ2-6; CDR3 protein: CASSMGTPRQGANVTTF
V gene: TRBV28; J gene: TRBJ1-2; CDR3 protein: CASSRAPGGIGGYTF
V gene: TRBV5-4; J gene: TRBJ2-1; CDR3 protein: CASSPSTIAGDKGNEQFF
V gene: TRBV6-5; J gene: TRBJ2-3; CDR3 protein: CASSIYTGIDTQYF
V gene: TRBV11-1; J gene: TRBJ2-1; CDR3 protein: CASSLGPNIPTSGRFSANEQFF
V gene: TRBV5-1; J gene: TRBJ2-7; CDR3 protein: CASRWGRDRGYEQYF
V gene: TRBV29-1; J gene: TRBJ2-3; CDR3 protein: CSVGDSGTQYF
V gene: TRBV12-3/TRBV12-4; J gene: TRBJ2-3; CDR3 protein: CAIRPGLASRTDTQYF
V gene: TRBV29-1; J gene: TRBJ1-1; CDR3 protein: CSAGKPRPVRRAFF
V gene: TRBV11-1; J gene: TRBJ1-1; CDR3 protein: CASSLNHAGYSFF